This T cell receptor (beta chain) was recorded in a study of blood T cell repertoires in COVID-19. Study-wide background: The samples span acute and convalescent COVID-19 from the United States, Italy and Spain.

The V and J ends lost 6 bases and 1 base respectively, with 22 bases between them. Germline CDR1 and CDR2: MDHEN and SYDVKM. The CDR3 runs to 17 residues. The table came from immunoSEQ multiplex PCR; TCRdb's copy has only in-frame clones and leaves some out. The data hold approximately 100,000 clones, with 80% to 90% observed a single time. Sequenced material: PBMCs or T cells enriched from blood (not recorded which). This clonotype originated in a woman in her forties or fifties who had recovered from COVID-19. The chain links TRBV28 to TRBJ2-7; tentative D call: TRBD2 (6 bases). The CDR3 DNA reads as TGTGCCAGCAGACCTCAAAGCCGGGTCGGGGGTTCCTACGAGCAGTACTTC. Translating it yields CASRPQSRVGGSYEQYF.